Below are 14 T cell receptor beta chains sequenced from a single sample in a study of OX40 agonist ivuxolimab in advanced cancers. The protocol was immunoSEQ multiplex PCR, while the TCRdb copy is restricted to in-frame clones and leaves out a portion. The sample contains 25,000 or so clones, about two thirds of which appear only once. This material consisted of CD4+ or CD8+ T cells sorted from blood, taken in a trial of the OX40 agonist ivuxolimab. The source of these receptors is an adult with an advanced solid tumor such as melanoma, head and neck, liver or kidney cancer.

The CDR3 nucleotides are TGCGCCAGCAGAGCCCGTTGGGATACGCAGTATTTT. Translation gives CASRARWDTQYF. This sequence joins TRBV10-1 and TRBJ2-3; D ambiguous. V lost 6 bases and J lost 6, with 10 bases in between. Germline V gene data show CDR1 as WNHNN and CDR2 as SYGVQD (reference sequence). The CDR3 is 12 amino acids.

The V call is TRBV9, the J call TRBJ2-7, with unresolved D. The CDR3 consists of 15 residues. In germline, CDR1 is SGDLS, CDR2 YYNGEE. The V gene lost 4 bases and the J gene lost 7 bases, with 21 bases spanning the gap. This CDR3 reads CASSPGPSRHTEQYF. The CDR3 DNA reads TGTGCCAGCAGCCCTGGGCCAAGTCGGCACACTGAGCAGTACTTC.

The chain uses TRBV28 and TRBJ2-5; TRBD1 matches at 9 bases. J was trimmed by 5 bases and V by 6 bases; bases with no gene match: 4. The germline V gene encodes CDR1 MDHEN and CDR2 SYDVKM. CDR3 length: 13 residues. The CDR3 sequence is CASSHRGRETQYF. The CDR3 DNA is TGTGCCAGCAGCCACAGGGGGCGGGAGACCCAGTACTTC.

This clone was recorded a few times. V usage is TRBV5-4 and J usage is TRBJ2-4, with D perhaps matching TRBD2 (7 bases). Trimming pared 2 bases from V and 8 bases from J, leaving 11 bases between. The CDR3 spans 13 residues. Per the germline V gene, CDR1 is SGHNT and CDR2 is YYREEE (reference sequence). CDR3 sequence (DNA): TGTGCCAGCAGCTTTGGAGGGGGGGACATTCAGTACTTC. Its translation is CASSFGGGDIQYF.

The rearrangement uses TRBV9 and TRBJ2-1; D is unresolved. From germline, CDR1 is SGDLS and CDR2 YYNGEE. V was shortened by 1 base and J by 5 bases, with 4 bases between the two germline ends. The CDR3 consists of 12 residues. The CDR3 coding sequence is TGTGCCAGCAGCGTAACCGACAATGAGCAGTTCTTC. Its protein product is CASSVTDNEQFF. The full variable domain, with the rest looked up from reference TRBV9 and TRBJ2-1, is DSGVTQTPKHLITATGQRVTLRCSPRSGDLSVYWYQQSLDQGLQFLIQYYNGEERAKGNILERFSAQQFPDLHSELNLSSLELGDSALYFCASSVTDNEQFFGPGTRLTVL.

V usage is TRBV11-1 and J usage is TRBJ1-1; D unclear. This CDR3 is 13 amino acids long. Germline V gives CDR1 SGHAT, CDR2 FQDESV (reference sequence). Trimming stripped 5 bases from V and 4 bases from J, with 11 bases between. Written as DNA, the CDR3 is TGTGCCAGCAGCCTGGGAGTGGGCACTGAAGCTTTCTTT. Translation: CASSLGVGTEAFF.

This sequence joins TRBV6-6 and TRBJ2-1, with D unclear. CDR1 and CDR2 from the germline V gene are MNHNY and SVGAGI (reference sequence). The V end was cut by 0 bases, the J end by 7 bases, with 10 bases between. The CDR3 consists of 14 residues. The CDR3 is CASSYSTLSNEQFF. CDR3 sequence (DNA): TGTGCCAGCAGTTACTCGACCTTATCTAATGAGCAGTTCTTC.

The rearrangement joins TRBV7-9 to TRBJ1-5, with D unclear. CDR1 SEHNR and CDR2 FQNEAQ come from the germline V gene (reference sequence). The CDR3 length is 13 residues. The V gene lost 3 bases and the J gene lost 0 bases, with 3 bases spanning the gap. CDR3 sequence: CASSFHSNQPQHF. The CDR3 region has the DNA TGTGCCAGCAGCTTCCATAGCAATCAGCCCCAGCATTTT.

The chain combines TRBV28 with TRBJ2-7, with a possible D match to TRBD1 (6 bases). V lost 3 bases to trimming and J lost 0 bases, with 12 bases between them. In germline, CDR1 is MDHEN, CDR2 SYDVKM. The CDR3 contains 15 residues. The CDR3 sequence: CASSFQTGSSYEQYF. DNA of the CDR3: TGTGCCAGCAGTTTCCAGACAGGTAGCTCCTACGAGCAGTACTTC.

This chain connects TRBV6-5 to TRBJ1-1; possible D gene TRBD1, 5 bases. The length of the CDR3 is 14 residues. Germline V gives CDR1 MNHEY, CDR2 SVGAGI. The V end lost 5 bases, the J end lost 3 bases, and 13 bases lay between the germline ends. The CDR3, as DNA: TGTGCCAGCAGTCCAGGGTTCGGCGACACTGAAGCTTTCTTT. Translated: CASSPGFGDTEAFF.

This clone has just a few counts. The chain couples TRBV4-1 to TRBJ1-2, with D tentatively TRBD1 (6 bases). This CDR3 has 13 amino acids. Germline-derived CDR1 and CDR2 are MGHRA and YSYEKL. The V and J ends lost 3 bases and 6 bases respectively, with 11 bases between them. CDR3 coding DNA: TGCGCCAGCAGCCAGAACAACAGGGATGGCTACACCTTC. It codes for CASSQNNRDGYTF.

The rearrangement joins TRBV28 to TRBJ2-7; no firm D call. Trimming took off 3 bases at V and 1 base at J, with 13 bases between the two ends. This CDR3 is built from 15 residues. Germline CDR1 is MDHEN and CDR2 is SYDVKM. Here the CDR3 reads CASSLAPAASYEQYF. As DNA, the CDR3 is TGTGCCAGCAGTTTGGCGCCAGCCGCATCCTACGAGCAGTACTTC.

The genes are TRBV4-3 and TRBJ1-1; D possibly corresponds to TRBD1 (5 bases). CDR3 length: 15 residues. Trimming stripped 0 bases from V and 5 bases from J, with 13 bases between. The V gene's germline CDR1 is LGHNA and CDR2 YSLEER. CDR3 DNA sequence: TGCGCCAGCAGCCAAGATCGGAGGGGAGGTACTGAAGCTTTCTTT. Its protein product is CASSQDRRGGTEAFF.

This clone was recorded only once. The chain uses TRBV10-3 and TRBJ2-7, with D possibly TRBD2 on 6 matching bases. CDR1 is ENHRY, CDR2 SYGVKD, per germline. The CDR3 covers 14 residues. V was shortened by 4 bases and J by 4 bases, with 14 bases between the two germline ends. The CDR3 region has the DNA TGTGCCATCAGTGGGCAGGGCGGGACTTACGAGCAGTACTTC. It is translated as CAISGQGGTYEQYF.